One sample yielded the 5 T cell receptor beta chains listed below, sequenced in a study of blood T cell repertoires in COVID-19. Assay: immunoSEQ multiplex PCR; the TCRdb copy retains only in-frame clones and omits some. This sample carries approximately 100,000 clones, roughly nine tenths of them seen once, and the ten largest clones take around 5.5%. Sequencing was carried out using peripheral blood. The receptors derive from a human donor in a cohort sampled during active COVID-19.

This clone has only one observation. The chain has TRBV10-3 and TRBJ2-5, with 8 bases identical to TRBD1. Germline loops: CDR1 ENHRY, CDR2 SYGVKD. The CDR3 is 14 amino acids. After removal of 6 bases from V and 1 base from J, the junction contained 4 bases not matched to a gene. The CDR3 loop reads CAISRGQGQETQYF. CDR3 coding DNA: TGTGCCATCAGCCGAGGACAGGGCCAAGAGACCCAGTACTTC.

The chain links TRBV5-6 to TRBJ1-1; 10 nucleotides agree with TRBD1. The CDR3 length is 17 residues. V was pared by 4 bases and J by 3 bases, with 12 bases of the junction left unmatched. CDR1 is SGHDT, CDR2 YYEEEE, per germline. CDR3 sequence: CASSLTTGGGLDTEAFF. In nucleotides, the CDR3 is TGTGCCAGCAGCCTAACGACAGGGGGCGGTTTGGACACTGAAGCTTTCTTT.

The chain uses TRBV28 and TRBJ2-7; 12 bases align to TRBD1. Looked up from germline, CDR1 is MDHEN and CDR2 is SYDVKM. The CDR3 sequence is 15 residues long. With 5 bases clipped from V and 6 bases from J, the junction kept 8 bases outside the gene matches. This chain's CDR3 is CASSGPGQGAGEQYF. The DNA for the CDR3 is TGTGCCAGCAGTGGACCGGGACAGGGGGCTGGCGAGCAGTACTTC.

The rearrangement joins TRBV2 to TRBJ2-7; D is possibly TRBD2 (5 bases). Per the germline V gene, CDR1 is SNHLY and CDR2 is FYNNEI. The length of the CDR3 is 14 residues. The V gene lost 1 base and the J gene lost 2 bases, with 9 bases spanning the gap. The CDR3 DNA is TGTGCCAGCAGTGAAGGGCCGGGAACCTACGAGCAGTACTTC. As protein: CASSEGPGTYEQYF.

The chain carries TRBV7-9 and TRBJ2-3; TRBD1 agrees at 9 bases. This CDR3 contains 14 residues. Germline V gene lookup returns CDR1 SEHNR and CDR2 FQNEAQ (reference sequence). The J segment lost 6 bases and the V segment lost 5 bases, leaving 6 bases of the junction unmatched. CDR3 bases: TGTGCCAGCAGCAGACAGGGGGAATTGGATACGCAGTATTTT. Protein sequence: CASSRQGELDTQYF.